This entry concerns a single T cell receptor beta chain. This clonotype was detected a few times. Its antigen is currently not known. Base qualities are not provided; no much larger clone lies one nucleotide away. V loses 1 base, J loses 10 bases, and the germline ends lie 11 bases apart. Based on the germline V gene (reference sequence), the CDR1 and CDR2 sequences are LNHDA and SQIVND. The CDR3 holds 13 amino acids from the cysteine to the phenylalanine. Only the CDR3 part of the read is kept: 39 bases, read in frame from the first base. The data are from a study of T-cell memory formation after mild COVID-19 (dated by TCRdb to the early 2020s). At the level of the whole study: TCR sequence clusters from the two donors were largely donor specific. In two donors, T-cell clones that expanded and contracted after mild COVID-19 were followed by sequencing TCRalpha and TCRbeta repertoires longitudinally. Two young, previously healthy adult volunteers, one female and one male, were included in the cohort. General findings and caveats noted by the study authors: Some responding clones were detected in pre-infection memory, suggesting pre-existing cross-reactive memory T cells joined the SARS-CoV-2 response. Only two mild cases were covered by the study, and larger cohorts that include severe cases with pre-infection samples were considered necessary. Contracting CD4+ clones were found mainly in CM and EM memory subsets, while CD8+ clones were enriched in EMRA. Clones contracting from day 15 to 85 had balanced CD4/CD8 phenotypes, while a second wave expanding from day 15 to 37 was biased towards CD4+. SARS-CoV-2 specificity of the second-wave clones peaking on day 37 was not confirmed.

Ficoll-Paque density gradient centrifugation was used to isolate PBMCs. The reads were generated on an Illumina NovaSeq 6000. TCRalpha and TCRbeta cDNA libraries were built by 5'RACE with constant-segment primers, adding sample barcodes and unique molecular identifiers. Trizol reagent was used to extract RNA from every sample. Library amplification was performed in two PCR steps, and a second sample barcode and Illumina TruSeq adapters were introduced in the second step. The libraries were sequenced on an Illumina NovaSeq using 2 x 150 bp paired-end reads. As for the authors' bioinformatics: Demultiplexing of reads and collapsing into UMI-guided consensus sequences were performed with migec v1.2.7. With mixcr v2.1.11, UMI consensuses were aligned to TRA and TRB V and J templates and assembled into clonotypes. Expanded or contracted clonotypes were those called significant by both edgeR and NoisET, with noise models trained on biological replicates. edgeR calls used a false discovery rate-adjusted p below 0.01 and a log2 fold-change threshold of 1. As an exploratory analysis of dynamics, max-normalized trajectories of the 1000 most abundant clonotypes were examined by PCA with hierarchical clustering. Each responding clone was given a CD4 or CD8 phenotype based on the CD4+ and CD8+ repertoires, which had been sequenced separately. TCRdb handled the public reads itself, with Q25 trimming in fastp and clone calling in MiXCR, and kept productive beta chains. Here each entry gathers all rows of one CDR3 protein and keeps the most common genes and DNA. TCRdb's processing, not the authors', yielded these V and J calls. The sample table shows a few hundred thousand distinct CDR3 sequences, and 20% to 25% are seen once. The leading ten clones occupy about 12% of the sample.

The receptor was isolated from an adult woman who had mild COVID-19 (a few samples of this study predate the infection). The sample titles of this study are shuffled in the database, so cell type and time point are left out; the donor was told from shared clones. The rearrangement combines TRBV19 with TRBJ2-1; the D region may be TRBD1 or TRBD2, each matching 5 bases equally. The sequenced sample was PBMCs or a T cell subset sorted from them (not recorded which). Here the CDR3 is given as CASSIGGRVEQFF. The DNA sequence reads TGTGCCAGTAGTATAGGGGGACGAGTAGAGCAGTTCTTC.